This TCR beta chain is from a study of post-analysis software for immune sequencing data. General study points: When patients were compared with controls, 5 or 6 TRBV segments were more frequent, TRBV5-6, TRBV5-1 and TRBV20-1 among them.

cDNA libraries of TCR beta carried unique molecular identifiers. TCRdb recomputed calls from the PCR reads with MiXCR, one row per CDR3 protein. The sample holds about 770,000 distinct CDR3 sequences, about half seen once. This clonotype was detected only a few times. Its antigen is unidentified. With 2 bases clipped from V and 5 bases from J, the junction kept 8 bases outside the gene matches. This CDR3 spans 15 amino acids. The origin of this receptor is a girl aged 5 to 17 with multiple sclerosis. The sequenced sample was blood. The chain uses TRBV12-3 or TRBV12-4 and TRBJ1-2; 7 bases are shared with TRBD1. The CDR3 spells CASSLRRGRTYGYTF. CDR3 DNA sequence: TGTGCCAGCAGTTTAAGGAGGGGGCGGACTTATGGCTACACCTTC.